Sequencing of this T cell receptor (beta chain) was carried out in a study of T cell responses to AZD1222 COVID-19 vaccine. Study-wide points: Unmutated variant regions reportedly attract nearly half of all spike-specific TCRs. Donors, mostly white British, included more females; clonal diversity was possibly underestimated.

Concerning this clone itself: Its specificity is unknown.

Using immunoSEQ multiplex PCR, the repertoire was profiled, and TCRdb retains in-frame clones only, with some absent. The sample lists around 160,000 clones; 75% to 95% were seen once. Germline values: CDR1 KGHDR, CDR2 SFDVKD. Trimming left V 1 base short and J 7 bases short, with 10 bases between. The CDR3 has 14 residues. The source was peripheral blood, collected on day 0 of MenACWY control vaccination. The chain is built from TRBV24-1 and TRBJ1-5; tentative D call: TRBD1 (5 bases). This receptor was obtained from an adult in good health. The CDR3 bases are TGTGCCACCAGTGATTTTCCAGGGAGACAGCCCCAGCATTTT. Translated, it gives CATSDFPGRQPQHF.